This T cell receptor (beta chain) was found in a study of blood T cell repertoires in COVID-19 (dated by TCRdb to the early 2020s). Notes on the research overall: Samples from collaborators originated in the United States, Italy and Spain and spanned both the acute and convalescent phases of COVID-19. The dataset comprised deeply sampled blood TCRbeta repertoires from subjects exposed to, actively infected with, or recovered from COVID-19. Samples were obtained from the ongoing ImmuneRACE study (first 160 participants) and from over a thousand subjects provided by 6 global collaborators. HLA class I and class II types, where available, came from metadata supplied by the sample provider rather than from assay-based typing. A de-identified subject ID, COVID-19 status, age in years and sex were almost always included in the sample metadata. The prospective study material was composed of cDNA or gDNA derived from T cells, B-cell-depleted T cells, or PBMCs. A freely available public database, intended as a resource for researchers studying the immune response to SARS-CoV-2, is where the repertoires were released.

Collaborating institutions collected whole blood in K2EDTA tubes following their own protocols. For TCRbeta analysis, collaborators shipped samples as frozen whole blood, isolated PBMCs, or DNA extracted from either of those sample types. Clipping removes 5 bases from V and 4 bases from J, with 4 as the unmatched junction base count. There are 15 amino acids in the CDR3, from cysteine to phenylalanine inclusive. The CDR3 DNA has 45 bases and is translated from base 1. Looking up the germline V gene yields CDR1 MNHEY and CDR2 SVGAGI. A remark on this clone: Its cognate antigen has yet to be identified. Base quality data are lacking; no much larger clone is found one base away.

Here is what the overall study found, with its caveats: The quantity of clinical and demographic metadata differed by source and by participant and was supplied without curation.

TCRbeta CDR3 regions were amplified from genomic DNA using the immunoSEQ Assay, a bias-controlled multiplex PCR. The study's own analysis went as follows. The number of nucleated cells in each sample was estimated by amplification of reference gene primers within the assay. To quantify the absolute abundance of each unique TCRbeta CDR3 rearrangement, sequence reads were collapsed and filtered. For each sample, productive Simpson clonality was calculated as the square root of Simpson's diversity index over productive rearrangements. Drawn from immuneACCESS, this table holds only the in-frame rearrangements with V and J called that TCRdb kept. Clones are partly lost; checked studies trace under half to an unresolved V gene and leave the rest unexplained. The V and J calls and the clone size are those of that table, but D and trimming were determined from the DNA. In this sample the table shows 55,000 or so clones, around 87% of which occur a single time. The ten largest clones capture less than 7% of the sample.

In this chain, TRBV6-5 is recombined with TRBJ2-7; the junction holds 14 bases that match TRBD2. This receptor was obtained from a man in his 60s with active or convalescent COVID-19. Sample: peripheral blood. The CDR3 protein: CASSPGTSGGYEQYF. The DNA reads as follows: TGTGCCAGCAGTCCCGGGACTAGCGGGGGTTACGAGCAGTACTTC.